Below, 3 T cell receptor beta chains from the same sample are listed, as sequenced in a study of T cell responses to AZD1222 COVID-19 vaccine. Sequencing used immunoSEQ multiplex PCR; TCRdb keeps in-frame clones, though not all of them. The repertoire includes around 140,000 clones, more than 85% of them detected once, and about 1.9% sits in the top ten. The specimen was peripheral blood, collected 28 days after the second AZD1222 dose. These receptors all stem from an adult who received the AZD1222 COVID-19 vaccine.

The chain is built from TRBV7-2 and TRBJ2-2, with 8 bases aligning to TRBD1. In germline, CDR1 is SGHTA, CDR2 FQGNSA. V was pared by 0 bases and J by 3 bases, with 3 bases of the junction left unmatched. The CDR3 covers 16 residues. CDR3 nucleotide sequence: TGTGCCAGCAGCTTAGCGAACAGGGGGGACACCGGGGAGCTGTTTTTT. Protein sequence: CASSLANRGDTGELFF.

In DNA form, the CDR3 reads TGCGCCAGCAGCTTGGGTCAGAATAACAGAGAGACCCAGTACTTC. It translates to CASSLGQNNRETQYF. The V call is TRBV5-1, the J call TRBJ2-5; D unclear. Germline CDR1 is SGHRS and CDR2 is YFSETQ. V lost 0 bases to trimming and J lost 4 bases, with 13 bases between them. This CDR3 has 15 amino acids.

The genes are TRBV9 and TRBJ1-5, with D unclear. Trimming pared 4 bases from V and 4 bases from J, leaving 9 bases between. The CDR3 loop spans 13 amino acids. The V gene's germline CDR1 is SGDLS and CDR2 YYNGEE. Here the CDR3 reads CASSSDPNQPQHF. In nucleotides, the CDR3 is TGTGCCAGCAGCTCGGACCCGAATCAGCCCCAGCATTTT.